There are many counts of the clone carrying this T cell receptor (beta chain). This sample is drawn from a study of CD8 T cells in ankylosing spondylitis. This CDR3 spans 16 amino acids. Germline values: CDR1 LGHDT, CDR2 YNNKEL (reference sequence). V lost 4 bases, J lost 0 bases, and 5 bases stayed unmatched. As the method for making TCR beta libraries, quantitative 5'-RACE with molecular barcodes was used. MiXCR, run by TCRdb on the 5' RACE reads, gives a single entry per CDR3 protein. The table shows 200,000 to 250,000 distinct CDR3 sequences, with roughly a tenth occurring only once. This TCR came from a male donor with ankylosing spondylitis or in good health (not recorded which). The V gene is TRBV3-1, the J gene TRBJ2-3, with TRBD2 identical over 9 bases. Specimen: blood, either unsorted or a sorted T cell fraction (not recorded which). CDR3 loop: CASSRTLAGSTDTQYF. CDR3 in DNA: TGTGCCAGCAGCCGAACGCTAGCGGGGAGCACAGATACGCAGTATTTT.